This record covers a single T cell receptor beta chain. Its antigen is currently not known. No per-base quality is available; no much larger clone lies one base away. This sample stems from a study of cytomegalovirus exposure and HLA in healthy donors (dated by TCRdb to about 2017). With respect to the entire study: In an earlier analysis of approximately 640 of the donors, less than 350 Gb of sequence data and 100 million or so unique TCR beta sequences from 150 million to 200 million T cells were reported. All discovery cohort repertoires had been generated on a single sequencing platform. The number of typed donors differed by locus: roughly 629-640 for A, B, C, DRB1 and DQB1; approximately 520 for DQA1; about 600 for DPA1; and 400 to 480 for DPB1. In a later analysis, previously published TCR beta repertoires from more than 500 donors were re-analyzed and high-resolution HLA genotyping was added so that TCR occurrence patterns could be studied. Using immunosequencing, the study profiled T cell repertoires from 500 to 800 subjects and related those repertoires to cytomegalovirus serostatus. Donor age, sex, ethnicity and CMV serostatus were compiled alongside the repertoire data. Of the 300 to 450 genotyped donors, approximately 83% fell in the genetic ancestry cluster associated with self-reported Caucasian donors. An early release covering roughly 580 HLA-typed donors comprised 250 to 350 gigabases of sequencing data and around 85 million unique TCR sequences. In the later analysis, no new phenotypic data were used to find candidate immune exposures; instead, reliance was placed on TCR beta sequences and their occurrence across donors. Genome-wide SNP genotypes for about 65% of the 666 donors were used in a later genetic analysis, which treated that subset as a discovery cohort. The study was designed to test whether signatures of past pathogen exposure could be identified by cataloging public T cell receptors. Along with the approximately 700-subject first cohort, a separate validation cohort of over a hundred different subjects was used. Among roughly 370 genotyped donors of the cohort, an average of about 240,000 unique TCR beta nucleotide sequences were sequenced per donor, approximately 20% of them non-productive. The study combined high-throughput TCR immunosequencing, statistical association of individual TCRs with disease status, and machine learning to predict cytomegalovirus infection status. Four to six DR-DQ haplotypes were handled as single units for association and clustering, since linkage in the cohort was strong. An earlier analysis of about 620 of the donors applied high-throughput TCR beta sequencing to assess whether each TCR beta V gene segment acted as functional or pseudogenic. HLA typing covered class I and class II loci at four-digit resolution. Points the paper makes about the study in general: A later analysis reported that several top co-occurrence clusters appeared linked to parvovirus B19, influenza, CMV and Epstein-Barr virus. Broadly in line with IMGT annotations, most TCR beta V segments showed up in productive rearrangements about 87% or about 30% of the time in an earlier analysis of around 550 of the donors. Because the 87-base-pair reads could not distinguish some IMGT-functional V segments, including TRBV6-2 and TRBV6-3, those segments were excluded. Compared with equally common non-associated chains, HLA-associated TCR beta chains in a later analysis were more clonally expanded and had lower generation probabilities. A further reported finding was that TCR beta sequences accurately predicted the HLA-A and HLA-B alleles for most subjects in the first cohort. In vitro tests confirmed that a few of the cytomegalovirus-associated TCR beta chains recognize cytomegalovirus antigens. Correlated functional status among segregating V segments might reflect linkage disequilibrium, but an unknown experimental factor could not be ruled out. For the cohort, immune exposure information was limited to CMV serostatus. Because some donors lacked HLA typing at each locus, the association tests relied only on the typed subset. Presence/absence analyses assumed roughly uniform sequencing depth across donors, an assumption that may not hold. In a later analysis, most CMV-associated TCR beta chains were found to appear HLA-restricted, with HLA associations seemingly driven largely by CMV exposure. Assigning TCR associations to individual alleles was difficult when HLA alleles, especially DR and DQ, strongly co-occurred. Some 16 rarely observed V segments, including chromosome 9 orphons, were excluded from the earlier analysis of approximately 600 of the donors because counts were too low. The authors suggested that the approach could potentially be extended to other disease states and immunological phenotypes. Cytomegalovirus status was reported to be diagnosed by the classifier with high specificity and sensitivity in both the original and validation cohorts. In a later analysis, TCR association rates were found to vary across HLA loci, with the most associated TCRs seen for DRB1 alleles and the fewest for HLA-C alleles. A later genetic analysis reported fewer N-insertions in productive TCRs among donors in an Asian-associated ancestry cluster than the approximately 670-donor mean. A later analysis associated around 16,000 TCR beta sequences with specific HLA alleles at a false discovery rate of 0.05. While some public TCRs were present in many individuals, most TCR sequences turned up only very rarely across donors. The study gave a list of about 160 TCR beta chains associated with cytomegalovirus. In a later genetic analysis, a missense DCLRE1C variant was associated with V-gene and J-gene trimming of TCR beta chains, and the association was replicated in an independent cohort. In this cohort, only TCR beta chains were sequenced, and detectable features were limited by the absence of alpha or paired-chain data. A group of highly shared sequence variants was considered likely to be a technical artifact of the sequencing pipeline.

The library relied on the immunoSEQ multiplex PCR assay. For the multiplex PCR, a mixture combining 60 forward primers for TCR Vbeta segments and 13 reverse primers for TCR Jbeta segments was used. The CDR3 region of rearranged TCR beta genes was amplified from genomic DNA with a multiplex PCR assay. The amplified TCR beta libraries were sequenced on the Illumina HiSeq System as 87-base-pair reads. As for the original processing: A later analysis tallied roughly 76 million unique TCR beta chains across the 610 or so repertoires, and about 10 million of those chains were shared by two or more donors. Raw reads were error-corrected and collapsed into unique sequences with a nearest-neighbor algorithm that merged closely related sequences to remove PCR and sequencing errors. Alignment of CDR3 sequences to IMGT reference sequences was used to assign V, D and J gene segments. For a sequence to be retained, at least a six-nucleotide match to both a V gene segment and a J gene segment was required. A rearrangement was called productive if the CDR3 had no stop codons and remained in frame with V and J, and every other rearrangement was called non-productive. CDR3 was defined according to IMGT convention as the region running from the second conserved V-encoded cysteine to the conserved J-encoded phenylalanine. Sequences without an unambiguous match to a single V gene segment were excluded from the earlier analysis of a few hundred of the donors. An earlier analysis of 500 to 600 of the donors classified V segments as functional when productive rearrangements were above 56.7% and as segregating when the standard deviation between donors was above 5%. A statistical classification framework was built for diagnosing cytomegalovirus status from the catalog of TCR beta chain sequences. In a later analysis, TCR nucleotide sequences were compared against IMGT/GENE-DB human TR gene sequences so that V and J genes could be assigned. Using the TCRdist pipeline, a later analysis assigned CDR3 sequences along with most-parsimonious VDJ recombination scenarios. In a later analysis, every TCR beta chain was defined by the combination of its CDR3 amino acid sequence and its V-gene family, and reads without a unique V-gene family were dropped. To address suspected cross-contamination and a sequencing artifact, a later analysis removed around 590 highly shared, low-generation-probability nucleotide sequences. A later analysis calculated a clonal expansion index for each public chain from normalized within-repertoire ranks of inferred template counts. A later analysis computed generation probabilities with a VDJ recombination model fitted to out-of-frame rearrangements, and checked the results against IGoR. In a later analysis, hypergeometric tests were used to score TCR-TCR, TCR-HLA and TCR-CMV co-occurrence, with a repertoire-size bias correction applied to TCR pairs. A later analysis estimated false discovery rates by permuting HLA or CMV assignments 20 times. A later analysis grouped co-occurring TCRs with DBSCAN, adding TCRdist sequence similarity when clustering within HLA-allele-positive subsets. For co-occurrence clustering, repertoires with fewer than 30,000 or more than 120,000 public chains were excluded, along with about five repertoires with anomalous nucleotide sharing. TCRdb stores this immuneACCESS table with in-frame sequences only. Part of the clones is absent; in the studies checked, under half of the shortfall reflects unresolved V genes, and no reason is known for the rest. V and J calls and clone size are given by that table; D and trimming were obtained from the DNA. The sample profile shows more than 85,000 clones; nearly 80% of them were found once. The ten largest account for 1% to 1.5% of the sample.

In total, 500 to 700 healthy bone marrow donors made up the cohort. At the time of sampling, all cohort members were nominally healthy, though unrecorded immune exposures were likely present. The donor tested CMV seronegative and was one of the 352 seronegative cohort members. Every donor gave a peripheral blood sample, and the peripheral blood mononuclear cells from that sample were used for TCR beta sequencing. Genomic DNA was extracted from the blood cell samples with the Qiagen DNeasy Blood Extraction Kit. The CDR3 runs 15 amino acids, cysteine and phenylalanine included. Only the CDR3 part of the read is kept: 45 bases, read in frame from the first base. Sequences SGHRS (CDR1) and YFSETQ (CDR2) are obtained from the germline V gene. Trimming leaves V shorter by 4 bases and J shorter by 4 bases, with the junction holding 10 bases beyond the gene matches.

Material: PBMCs. The chain was built from TRBV5-1 and TRBJ2-7, with 8 bases matching TRBD1. The receptor comes from a woman aged 25 to 39 in good health and CMV-seronegative. The CDR3 here reads CASSHRTGYQYEQYF. The nucleotide sequence is given as TGCGCCAGCAGCCATAGGACAGGGTATCAATACGAGCAGTACTTC.